This T cell receptor beta chain was profiled in a study of radiation and T cells in renal cell carcinoma. Study results and limitations: Top 100 clonotypes averaged about 50% in irradiated versus roughly 43% in nephrectomy-only tumors. Tumor samples were small regions of around 0.91 g.

Treatment in this sample: treatment-naive control, cytoreductive nephrectomy. Using immunoSEQ multiplex PCR, the repertoire was profiled, and TCRdb retains in-frame clones only, with some absent. This table holds 15,000 to 20,000 clones, approximately 59% found once. A note on this clone: What it binds is not known.

The sequence came from a man aged 50 or older with renal cell carcinoma. The starting material was tumor tissue, obtained from a patient whose treatment was nephrectomy without radiotherapy.

The CDR3 nucleotides are TGTGCCAGCAGGGTAGACAGATCTGGAAACACCATATATTTT. Protein sequence: CASRVDRSGNTIYF. The chain couples TRBV7-2 to TRBJ1-3, with TRBD1 as a possible D gene (5 bases). Deletions cut 6 bases from V and 1 base from J, with 10 bases between. The CDR3 loop spans 14 amino acids. Looked up from germline, CDR1 is SGHTA and CDR2 is FQGNSA. Looking up the rest from reference TRBV7-2 and TRBJ1-3 gives the full variable domain: GAGVSQSPSNKVTEKGKDVELRCDPISGHTALYWYRQSLGQGLEFLIYFQGNSAPDKSGLPSDRFSAERTGGSVSTLTIQRTQQEDSAVYLCASRVDRSGNTIYFGEGSWLTVV.